The following is a T cell receptor beta chain sequence with its context. This clone's antigen is unknown. No clone much larger than this one lies a single base away; base qualities are absent. Collaborating institutions collected whole blood in K2EDTA tubes following their own protocols. For TCRbeta analysis, collaborator samples were shipped as frozen whole blood, as isolated PBMCs, or as DNA extracted from either sample type. The sample is drawn from a study of blood T cell repertoires in COVID-19 (dated by TCRdb to 2018 to 2020). Regarding the research as a whole: Samples covering the acute and convalescent phases of COVID-19 were provided by collaborators in the United States, Italy and Spain. The prospective study material was composed of cDNA or gDNA derived from T cells, B-cell-depleted T cells, or PBMCs. Deeply sampled blood TCRbeta repertoires from subjects exposed to, actively infected with, or recovered from COVID-19 were included in the dataset. The repertoires were released in a freely available public database meant as a resource for research on the immune response to SARS-CoV-2. The samples were drawn from the first 160 participants of the ongoing ImmuneRACE study and from about 1,200 subjects provided by 6 global collaborators. A de-identified subject ID, COVID-19 status, age in years and sex were almost always included in the sample metadata. HLA class I and class II types, where available, came from metadata supplied by the sample provider rather than from assay-based typing.

Overall study results and their limits: The amount of clinical and demographic metadata varied by source and participant and was provided uncurated.

CDR3 length: 12 amino acids, cysteine to phenylalanine. Of all the DNA, just the CDR3 is kept, 36 bases in frame from base 1. The germline V gene gives CDR1 as SGHTA and CDR2 as FQGNSA. For this chain, trimming is 9 bases at the V end and 5 bases at the J end, and the number of junction bases without a gene match is 3. TCRbeta CDR3 regions were amplified from genomic DNA by means of the immunoSEQ Assay, a bias-controlled multiplex PCR. As for the authors' bioinformatics: The number of nucleated cells in each sample was estimated from the amplification of reference gene primers within the assay. To quantify the absolute abundance of each unique TCRbeta CDR3 rearrangement, sequence reads were collapsed and filtered. For each sample, productive Simpson clonality was calculated as the square root of Simpson's diversity index across productive rearrangements. TCRdb mirrors the immuneACCESS table, restricted to in-frame sequences. Some clones are absent from its copies; in checked studies, under half trace to an unresolved V gene, and the reason for the others is unknown. The DNA was the basis for D and trimming; V, J and clone size are from that table. This sample holds about 150,000 clones; roughly nine tenths were observed only once. Less than 0.6% of the sample is taken by the ten largest.

This chain joins TRBV7-2 to TRBJ1-1, and TRBD1 aligns with 10 junction nucleotides. Sequenced material: peripheral blood. The source is a man aged 50 to 59 with acute or convalescent COVID-19. CDR3 protein: CARRDRGTEAFF. The DNA sequence is given as TGTGCCAGACGGGACAGGGGAACTGAAGCTTTCTTT.